This entry concerns a single T cell receptor (beta chain). Its antigen is currently not known. No per-base quality is available; no much larger clone lies one base away. The data belong to a study of T-cell reconstitution after alpha-beta-depleted transplantation in children (dated by TCRdb to the mid-2010s). Concerning the study at large: Using TCR repertoire profiling, the study quantitatively followed how T-cell immune reconstitution unfolded in children after TCRalphabeta/CD19-depleted allogeneic hematopoietic cell transplantation.

Library method: PCR. The sequencing machine was an Illumina HiSeq 2500. To normalize quantification of the TCRbeta repertoire, the TCR libraries were built with molecular barcoding that relied on unique molecular identifiers. TCRdb itself trimmed the public reads at Q25 with fastp, ran MiXCR and retained productive beta chains. Each CDR3 protein appears once, grouped with its most common genes and DNA. This sample gives about 540,000 distinct CDR3 sequences in total; about a sixth of them show up just once. The top ten clonotypes cover less than 4% of the sample. Sample: PBMCs from the stem cell graft donor, taken from the stem cell graft. The receptor was isolated from a human donor who donated a stem cell graft to a child with acute lymphoblastic leukemia.

The DNA is as follows: TGCAGCGTTGTCCACTACAATCGGGGAACCACCGGGGAGCTGTTTTTT. Its translation is CSVVHYNRGTTGELFF. The chain employs TRBV29-1 and TRBJ2-2; the D gene is possibly TRBD2, with 5 bases matching. Spanning cysteine to phenylalanine, the CDR3 consists of 16 amino acids. The retained sequence is limited to the CDR3, 48 bases, with the frame set at the first base. V is reduced by 4 bases and J by 4 bases, leaving a spacing of 19 bases between them. CDR1 SQVTM and CDR2 ANQGSEA were looked up in the germline V gene.